This TCR beta chain was recorded in a study of T cell clonality in common variable immunodeficiency (dated by TCRdb to about 2015). Predominantly Caucasian heritage was noted among both the CVID patients and the healthy controls. Heparinized peripheral whole blood samples of roughly 5 to 9 ml were obtained from each donor. Genomic DNA from adults with common variable immune deficiency (CVID) and from healthy adult controls was used to sequence TCRbeta CDR3 repertoires. The control group comprised approximately 22 healthy adult volunteers, approximately twelve female and roughly ten male, aged 23 to 66 years with a mean age of roughly 34. Diluted blood was subjected to density centrifugation over Hypaque 1077 or Ficoll-Paque for isolation of peripheral blood mononuclear cells. Genomic DNA was obtained from unsorted mononuclear cells through either Qiagen column purification or a centrifugation-based method.

The research as a whole found: Correlations between repertoire features and clinical complications were limited by patient heterogeneity within the CVID cohort. It was noted by the authors that sequencing of the repertoires of T cell subpopulations would be needed to clarify the cause of the increased clonality in CVID. CVID TCRbeta sequences reportedly showed fewer deletions and N-nucleotide insertions and lacked highly modified clones with 13 or more V deletions. CVID subjects shared fewer TCRbeta clones with each other than healthy controls did (p < 0.0001). Even though DNA input was the same, control samples had an average of about 80,000 unique sequences each, compared with approximately 30,000 in CVID samples. Compared with healthy controls, CVID subjects showed increased TCRbeta clonality (t-test p = 0.018), a feature most characteristic of about a third of subjects.

Between the V and J ends, shortened by 5 bases and 6 bases respectively, the junction contains 17 bases. The CDR3 spans 14 residues, from the cysteine through the phenylalanine. Part of the CDR3 DNA is given, 33 bases translated from base 1. CDR1 LNHDA and CDR2 SQIVND are derived from the germline V gene (reference sequence). This clone was recorded a few times. Its antigen is unknown. The CDR3 extends 3 residues past the end of the read, so its final part is completed from the germline J gene. CVID samples and control samples contributed equivalent amounts of genomic DNA as sequencing input. For every sample, a 60 bp segment covering the rearranged TCRbeta CDR3 region was amplified and then sequenced. The immunoSEQ assay, a bias-corrected multiplex PCR combined with high-throughput sequencing, was used to amplify TCRbeta. On the authors' methods: Each unique nucleotide sequence was treated as a clone and annotated with V, D and J genes, copy number and frequency. Sequences were labeled productive if in frame, and non-productive if out of frame or containing stop codons. As previously described, Shannon's entropy was used to calculate clonality. The predicted amino acid sequences of productive clones were used to derive the mean CDR3 Kyte-Doolittle hydropathy. The R hclust function was used to hierarchically cluster scaled V gene usage with Manhattan distance and complete linkage. To assess clone sharing by CDR3 amino acid sequence, 12 repertoires per group were resampled over 100 rounds. The repertoires were screened for 70 published EBV-specific TCRbeta sequences and some 230 published CMV-specific TCRbeta sequences. Analysis left out two CVID samples that produced under 10,000 sequences, so around 40 CVID repertoires remained. Entries here come from immuneACCESS through TCRdb and include only in-frame sequences with V and J called. Some clones fail to appear in such tables; in the studies checked, an unresolved V gene covers under half of the shortfall, and the cause of the remainder is unknown. The V and J calls and clone size are taken from that table; D and trimming were inferred from the DNA. The table gives over 30,000 clones for this sample, with none occurring only once. The ten biggest clones cover 3.5% to 4.5% of the sample.

The source is a person aged 18 to 70 in good health. The chain joins TRBV19 to TRBJ2-7, and perhaps TRBD1 as D gene, on 5 matching bases. Sequencing was carried out using peripheral blood mononuclear cells. The covered CDR3 bases are TGTGCCAGTAGTCCCGCAGGGAAACAGCGCGAG. The encoded protein is CASSPAGKQRE. The complete CDR3 protein is CASSPAGKQREQYF.